This is a list of T cell receptor beta chains from one sample in a study of T cell repertoires in cytomegalovirus infection. For these receptors, no antigen is known. TCRdb independently ran MiXCR on the reads; one entry per CDR3 protein. The data contain about 900,000 distinct CDR3 sequences, around a third of them seen just once; the ten biggest clones take up over 13%. The specimen comprised cultured CD8+ T cells from PBMCs, sampled from culture after CMV antigen stimulation. All receptors come from a human donor in good health (CMV status not recorded). Some clones in this sample may be carry-over from other donors' samples. Each CDR3 is given with its conserved first and last residue. D genes are given only for firm matches. Size tells how often a clone was seen (once, few, many) or the class of an expanded clone, and some rows leave it out.

j_call clone_size v_call d_call cdr3_nt cdr3_aa
TRBJ1-1 few TRBV7-6 TRBD1 TGTGCCAGCAGCCATGGGACAGAATCTGAAGCTTTCTTT CASSHGTESEAFF
TRBJ2-7 few TRBV15 - TGTGCCACCAGCAGAGAACGGCAGGGTACGTACGAGCAGTACTTC CATSRERQGTYEQYF
TRBJ2-2 - TRBV7-9 TRBD1 TGTGCCAGCAGCCTCCACAGGGGGCAGGGTACCGGGGAGCTGTTTTTT CASSLHRGQGTGELFF
TRBJ1-1 few TRBV7-9 - TGTGCCAGCATGGGGCCCGTCAACACTGAAGCTTTCTTT CASMGPVNTEAFF
TRBJ2-7 few TRBV19 TRBD1 TGTGCCAGTAGTAGGGACAGGGAGGGCGAGCAGTACTTC CASSRDREGEQYF
TRBJ2-2 few TRBV4-1 - TGCGCCAGCAGCCAAGAATGGGTCTGGTCGAACACCGGGGAGCTGTTTTTT CASSQEWVWSNTGELFF
TRBJ2-3 - TRBV6-1 TRBD2 TGTGCCAGCAGCAACAGCGGGACTAGCGGGCCTCGGGTCCCAGATACGCAGTATTTT CASSNSGTSGPRVPDTQYF
TRBJ1-1 - TRBV6-6 - TGTGCCAGCAGAATCCCCATGAACACTGAAGCTTTCTTT CASRIPMNTEAFF
TRBJ2-5 - TRBV27 - TGTGCCACAAAGGTGAGGCGGGAACTCCAAGAGACCCAGTACTTC CATKVRRELQETQYF
TRBJ2-2 - TRBV4-3 - TGCGCCAGCAGCCAAGATCTATTGGCAGGGGTCACCGGGGAGCTGTTTTTT CASSQDLLAGVTGELFF
TRBJ1-5 few TRBV19 - TGTGCCAGTAGTTGGAGACAGTACAATCAGCCCCAGCATTTT CASSWRQYNQPQHF
TRBJ1-2 few TRBV2 - TGTGCCAGCAGTGAACGTCCCAGGAGCTATGGCTACACCTTC CASSERPRSYGYTF
TRBJ2-7 - TRBV6-2/TRBV6-3 - TGTGCCAGCACTCCCCGGACAGAGACCTACGAGCAGTACTTC CASTPRTETYEQYF
TRBJ2-2 - TRBV5-5 - TGTGCCAGCCTCATAGGAGGAGCAGGCCCATCCGGGGAGCTGTTTTTT CASLIGGAGPSGELFF
TRBJ2-7 - TRBV27 - TGTGCCAGCCGCGGTAAGACCCCAGACTCCTACGAGCAGTACTTC CASRGKTPDSYEQYF
TRBJ2-1 many TRBV7-9 - TGTGCCAGCAGCTTATTGGTAGTGTGGCAAGCGGACAATGAGCAGTTCTTC CASSLLVVWQADNEQFF
TRBJ1-5 few TRBV6-1 - TGTGCCAGCAGTGAAAGGGTGGGAAGACCTCAGCCCCAGCATTTT CASSERVGRPQPQHF
TRBJ2-7 - TRBV27 - TGTGTCAGCAGTGCCGGAAACTACGAGCAGTACTTC CVSSAGNYEQYF
TRBJ2-2 few TRBV12-3/TRBV12-4 - TGTGCCAGCAGTTTAGTGGTGGGCCCACCAATGAACACCGGGGAGCTGTTTTTT CASSLVVGPPMNTGELFF
TRBJ1-1 - TRBV6-1 - TGTGCCAGCAGTGAACCAGGTAGGGGTCCCCCTGAAGCTTTCTTT CASSEPGRGPPEAFF
TRBJ2-7 few TRBV6-5 TRBD1 TGTGCCAGCAGTACCGGGACAGTTAGCCACGAGCAGTACTTC CASSTGTVSHEQYF
TRBJ2-7 few TRBV12-3/TRBV12-4 TRBD2 TGTGCCAGCAGGGTGGGAGCGGGGAAGGAGCAGTACTTC CASRVGAGKEQYF
TRBJ2-3 - TRBV19 - TGTGCCGTCCGGCCGGGGCAACCGGATACGCAGTATTTT CAVRPGQPDTQYF
TRBJ1-1 - TRBV6-5 - TGTGCCAGCAGCCCGGCGGTTACAGGTTACACTGAAGCTTTCTTT CASSPAVTGYTEAFF
TRBJ1-2 many TRBV7-9 TRBD1 TGTGCCAGCAGCCCCAGCTTAACAGGGGGCAACTATGGCTACACCTTC CASSPSLTGGNYGYTF
TRBJ1-1 once TRBV6-6 - TGTGCCAGCTTTAGGGGCCGGGAGAACACTGAAGCTTTCTTT CASFRGRENTEAFF
TRBJ2-5 - TRBV5-5 TRBD1 TGTGCCAGCAGCGTGACAGGGGGATCCCAAGAGACCCAGTACTTC CASSVTGGSQETQYF
TRBJ1-2 - TRBV2 - TGTGCCAGCAGTGTCTATCCGTGGGATGGCTACACCTTC CASSVYPWDGYTF
TRBJ1-4 few TRBV7-9 - TGTGCCAGCAGCTTAGGCGAGCAGGGAGGAGAAAAACTGTTTTTT CASSLGEQGGEKLFF
TRBJ1-4 few TRBV7-9 - TGTGCCAGCAGCTTAGAACCCCGCCTTCGGGGGACCACCGAGGAAAAACTGTTTTTT CASSLEPRLRGTTEEKLFF
TRBJ1-4 - TRBV7-9 - TGTGCCAGCAGCTTAGATCCTACTTGGGAAAAACTGTTTTTT CASSLDPTWEKLFF
TRBJ2-2 - TRBV27 - TGTGCCAGCAGTGGGCCCTACACCGGGGAGCTGTTTTTT CASSGPYTGELFF
TRBJ1-1 - TRBV27 - TGTGCCAGCAGTCCCACCTCTTCGCGAAGAGCTTTCTTT CASSPTSSRRAFF
TRBJ2-3 few TRBV25-1 - TGTGCCAGCAGTGGCCCGTGGGACCTAAGCACAGATACGCAGTATTTT CASSGPWDLSTDTQYF
TRBJ1-2 - TRBV7-4 - TGTGCCAGCAGTACAAGTGATTATGGCAACACCTTC CASSTSDYGNTF
TRBJ2-5 once TRBV5-5 - TGTGCCAGCAGGTCACAGGGTCGAGAGACCCAGTACTTC CASRSQGRETQYF
TRBJ2-7 many TRBV7-8 TRBD1 TGTGCCAGCAGCAAGGGACAGATCTCCTACGAGCAGTACTTC CASSKGQISYEQYF
TRBJ1-4 - TRBV12-3/TRBV12-4 - TGTGCCAGCAGTTTACTGGGGGGAAAACTGTTTTTT CASSLLGGKLFF
TRBJ1-1 - TRBV27 - TGTGCCAGCAGTACAGGAGGCCGCTGGAGGGGGATGAACACTGAAGCTTTCTTT CASSTGGRWRGMNTEAFF
TRBJ2-2 few TRBV5-6 - TGTGCCAGCAGCCATGAGGATAGGGGCTGGACCGGGGAGCTGTTTTTT CASSHEDRGWTGELFF
TRBJ1-2 - TRBV2 - TGTGCCGCTTGGGGCCCAGCTAACTATGGCTACACCTTC CAAWGPANYGYTF
TRBJ2-7 many TRBV7-8 - TGTGCCAGCAGCCCCAGGGTATCAAGTAGCTCCTACGAGCAGTACTTC CASSPRVSSSSYEQYF
TRBJ1-1 few TRBV7-9 TRBD1 TGTGCCAGCAGCCTCTTAAAGTGGGGCAGGGGGGACACTGAAGCTTTCTTT CASSLLKWGRGDTEAFF
TRBJ2-7 many TRBV7-6 - TGTGCCAGCAGCTTAGTCGGCCAGTCATACGAGCAGTACTTC CASSLVGQSYEQYF
TRBJ1-5 - TRBV2 - TGTGCCAGCAGAGCCAGAACCGGAGAGCCCCAGCATTTT CASRARTGEPQHF
TRBJ2-7 few TRBV6-1 - TGTGCCAGCAGTGAAGCTGGCTTCGTAGGAGCCTACGAGCAGTACTTC CASSEAGFVGAYEQYF
TRBJ2-7 few TRBV19 - TGTGCCAGTAGTATAGGTAAGGGATCCTACGAGCAGTACTTC CASSIGKGSYEQYF